The 6 T cell receptor beta chains below come from one sample, sequenced in a study of read filtering for tumor transcriptome and immune sequencing. Molecular barcoded adaptors covering alpha/delta and beta/gamma chains were used on around 370 ng RNA. TCRdb fed the reads into MiXCR, producing one record per CDR3 protein. The sample has approximately 45,000 distinct CDR3 sequences, about a fifth seen once. The sequenced sample was a population of CD138-negative cells sorted from bone marrow. All receptors come from a donor aged 40 or older with multiple myeloma.

This clonotype was seen a handful of times. The junction departs from germline at one end; a sequencing error may be responsible. J is TRBJ1-4 and V is TRBV23-1, with 9 bases fitting TRBD1. TRBV23-1 is treated as an ORF (open reading frame) with a function not yet certain. The CDR3 is 18 amino acids. This chain's CDR3 is CASSQPGQGPATNEELFF. CDR3 bases: TGCGCCAGCAGTCAACCGGGACAGGGTCCTGCAACTAATGAAGAACTGTTTTTT.

Points on this clonotype: Possible read error: a much larger clone is one base away. The chain employs TRBV6-2 or TRBV6-3 and TRBJ2-5; 7 bases map to TRBD2. Germline V lookup: CDR1 MNHEY, CDR2 SVGEGT. CDR3 size: 11 residues. The CDR3: CACLAEETLYF. The CDR3 DNA reads as TGTGCCTGTCTAGCGGAAGAGACCCTGTACTTC.

This clonotype was seen only a few times. The chain combines TRBV6-2 or TRBV6-3 with TRBJ1-5, with no clear D. The CDR3 extends over 16 amino acids. Germline V gene data show CDR1 as MNHEY and CDR2 as SVGEGT. The germline V and J ends were trimmed by 6 bases and 7 bases, with 22 bases remaining between them. Written as DNA, the CDR3 is TGTGCCAGCAGACGATCCCTCCCGACACCCGGCCAGCCCCAGCATTTT. This gives the protein CASRRSLPTPGQPQHF.

The chain recombines TRBV6-5 with TRBJ2-7, with TRBD2 matching 13 bases. The CDR3 consists of 15 residues. Germline trimming cut 5 bases from V and 7 bases from J; bases unmatched to any gene: 8. Germline CDR1 MNHEY, CDR2 SVGAGI. The CDR3 DNA reads as TGTGCCAGCAGTGTACTAGCGGGAGGGCCAAGGGAGCAGTACTTC. As protein: CASSVLAGGPREQYF.

This clonotype showed up many times. One junction end disagrees with the germline gene, perhaps due to a read error. V usage is TRBV7-7 and J usage is TRBJ2-2, with TRBD2 as a possible D gene (5 bases). Germline V gene data show CDR1 as SSHAT and CDR2 as FNYEAQ (reference sequence). The CDR3 covers 16 residues. CDR3 coding DNA: TGTGCTAGCAGTCGAGGGCCGGGATTAAACACCGGGGAGCTGTTTTTT. This gives the protein CASSRGPGLNTGELFF.

This clonotype has a handful of counts. V usage is TRBV11-2 and J usage is TRBJ1-2; D not resolved. Trimming shortened V by 1 base and J by 4 bases, and 4 bases separated the two germline ends. The CDR3 runs to 12 residues. The V gene's germline CDR1 is SGHAT and CDR2 FQNNGV. In nucleotides, the CDR3 is TGTGCCAGCAGCTTAGGCAGCTATGGCTACACCTTC. Its protein product is CASSLGSYGYTF.